Listed below are T cell receptor beta chains from one sample, sequenced in a study of siplizumab effects on memory and regulatory T cells. The assay was immunoSEQ multiplex PCR, and TCRdb's table has in-frame clones only and misses some. The sample lists approximately 60,000 clones, 79% occurring once. Sequenced sample: memory CD4+ T cells sorted from blood. The receptors were sampled from a human donor in good health. Both conserved end residues are part of each CDR3.

cdr3_aa: CASSISASNYGYTF
v_call: TRBV19

cdr3_aa: CASSLMNYGYTF
v_call: TRBV7-2

cdr3_aa: CSAGEGYEQYF
v_call: TRBV20-1

cdr3_aa: CASSPGLAGALGGYEQYF
v_call: TRBV5-1

cdr3_aa: CASSLAGRGDGGYTF
v_call: TRBV5-4

cdr3_aa: CASSTRLAGSYNEQFF
v_call: TRBV11-1

cdr3_aa: CASSLRTPGLEETQYF
v_call: TRBV28

cdr3_aa: CAIAKTGDLNTEAFF
v_call: TRBV10-3

cdr3_aa: CAWDRGRSYEQYF
v_call: TRBV30

cdr3_aa: CASSFSSGGAYEQYF
v_call: TRBV11-2

cdr3_aa: CASSTGTGLVGKLFF
v_call: TRBV19

cdr3_aa: CASSLGSLSSYNEQFF
v_call: TRBV7-6

cdr3_aa: CAISPGQGLRTEAFF
v_call: TRBV10-3

cdr3_aa: CAISDLTSGGADTQYF
v_call: TRBV10-3

cdr3_aa: CASSTGYNNYGYTF
v_call: TRBV19

cdr3_aa: CASSIQRGGDTQYF
v_call: TRBV19

cdr3_aa: CASSVTGDEQFF
v_call: TRBV9

cdr3_aa: CASSLGQGVPNTEAFF
v_call: TRBV5-1

cdr3_aa: CASSEGGDSTDTQYF
v_call: TRBV2

cdr3_aa: CASRMGTHEQYF
v_call: TRBV2

cdr3_aa: CSVGLTGSPEKLFF
v_call: TRBV29-1

cdr3_aa: CASGQDRIGGNEQFF
v_call: TRBV19

cdr3_aa: CASSSQGGAYEQYF
v_call: TRBV18

cdr3_aa: CASSLPGGYGYTF
v_call: TRBV11-3

cdr3_aa: CASSARQGADYGYTF
v_call: TRBV9

cdr3_aa: CASSYGTAGTGANVLTF
v_call: TRBV18

cdr3_aa: CASSLSPATYEQYF
v_call: TRBV7-3

cdr3_aa: CASSYVRQGAVGTIYF
v_call: TRBV6-5

cdr3_aa: CASSYGLMYQETQYF
v_call: TRBV6-5

cdr3_aa: CASRKAGQGSSGYTF
v_call: TRBV6-5

cdr3_aa: CASSYGGHPGGYTF
v_call: TRBV6-6

cdr3_aa: CASSEGGYGYTF
v_call: TRBV5-1

cdr3_aa: CASSINRGAYYEQYF
v_call: TRBV7-2

cdr3_aa: CASSPGTARGQYF
v_call: TRBV6-5

cdr3_aa: CASSGKYDRYNEQFF
v_call: TRBV6-1

cdr3_aa: CATSSGNVGTSGTQYF
v_call: TRBV15

cdr3_aa: CASSPTTGSGNTIYF
v_call: TRBV18

cdr3_aa: CASSQKGDTEAFF
v_call: TRBV18

cdr3_aa: CASNLGQRAEAFF
v_call: TRBV19

cdr3_aa: CASSPRQGSEEAFF
v_call: TRBV18

cdr3_aa: CAISDSDRGYQPQHF
v_call: TRBV10-3

cdr3_aa: CASSLDPDTQYF
v_call: TRBV5-4

cdr3_aa: CASNVRGGYTF
v_call: TRBV19

cdr3_aa: CASSKGRNSPLHF
v_call: TRBV21-1

cdr3_aa: CASSVTGNMRYEQYF
v_call: TRBV19

cdr3_aa: CASSPAWGGTETQYF
v_call: TRBV5-1

cdr3_aa: CASRGFYEQYF
v_call: TRBV6-5

cdr3_aa: CASSLWAGRIQPQHF
v_call: TRBV28

cdr3_aa: CASSSGDRVAQETQYF
v_call: TRBV11-2

cdr3_aa: CASSFTGTNEKLFF
v_call: TRBV5-1

cdr3_aa: CASSPGQVPGELFF
v_call: TRBV5-1

cdr3_aa: CASEGQVVYGYTF
v_call: TRBV2

cdr3_aa: CASASTGYVGNTIYF
v_call: TRBV6-5

cdr3_aa: CASSLGSIGWGYTF
v_call: TRBV13

cdr3_aa: CASSLSAGESQPQHF
v_call: TRBV28

cdr3_aa: CASSLGDRAYGYTF
v_call: TRBV5-1

cdr3_aa: CASSSGSGGTTDTQYF
v_call: TRBV5-4

cdr3_aa: CASRPSGPGELFF
v_call: TRBV6-1

cdr3_aa: CASSLAGGPSTDTQYF
v_call: TRBV5-6